This TCR beta chain originates from a study of CD8+ T cells in alopecia areata. Study background: Tofacitinib treatment spanned 6 to 18 months, with 6 months off drug afterward.

Cell sorting on a FACSAria was used to separate CD4+ and CD8+ T cells from the PBMCs. Following extraction, RNA underwent reverse transcription to cDNA, which served as the sequencing template. Here immunoSEQ multiplex PCR was the method, and the copy in TCRdb shows in-frame clones only, minus some. The sample has 140,000 to 150,000 clones, around 50% seen once; the top ten hold under 8%. From germline, CDR1 is SNHLY and CDR2 FYNNEI. This CDR3 region has 15 residues. V was clipped by 5 bases and J by 0 bases, with 8 bases between them. J is TRBJ1-6 and V is TRBV2; D is ambiguous. This sequence was found in a human donor with alopecia areata. The material sequenced was CD4+ T cells sorted from blood, taken at week 0. The CDR3 is CASSLESSYNSPLHF. The CDR3 DNA is TGTGCCAGCAGTTTAGAGAGCTCCTATAATTCACCCCTCCACTTT. The complete variable domain, with remaining parts taken from reference TRBV2 and TRBJ1-6, reads EPEVTQTPSHQVTQMGQEVILRCVPISNHLYFYWYRQILGQKVEFLVSFYNNEISEKSEIFDDQFSVERPDGSNFTLKIRSTKLEDSAMYFCASSLESSYNSPLHFGNGTRLTVT.